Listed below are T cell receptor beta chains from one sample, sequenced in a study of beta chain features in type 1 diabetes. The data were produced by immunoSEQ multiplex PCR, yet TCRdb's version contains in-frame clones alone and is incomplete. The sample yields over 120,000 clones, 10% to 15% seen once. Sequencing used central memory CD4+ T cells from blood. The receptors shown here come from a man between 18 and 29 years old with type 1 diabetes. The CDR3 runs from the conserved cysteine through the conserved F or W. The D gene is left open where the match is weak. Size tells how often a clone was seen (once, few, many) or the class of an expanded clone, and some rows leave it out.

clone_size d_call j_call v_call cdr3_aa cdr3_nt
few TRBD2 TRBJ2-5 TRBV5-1 CASSFLAGGPETQYF TGCGCCAGCAGCTTCCTAGCGGGGGGGCCAGAGACCCAGTACTTC
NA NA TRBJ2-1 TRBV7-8 CASSLANFGSYNEQFF TGTGCCAGCAGCTTAGCCAATTTTGGCTCCTACAATGAGCAGTTCTTC
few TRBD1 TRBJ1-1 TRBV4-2 CASSPQGARDTEAFF TGTGCCAGCAGCCCACAGGGGGCGCGGGACACTGAAGCTTTCTTT
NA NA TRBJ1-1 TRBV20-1 CSATGGTEAFF TGCAGTGCTACGGGGGGGACTGAAGCTTTCTTT
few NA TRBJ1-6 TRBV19 CASSIRQTASPLHF TGTGCCAGTAGTATCCGCCAGACAGCCTCACCCCTCCACTTT
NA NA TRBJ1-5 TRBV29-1 CSVRAGSNQPQHF TGCAGCGTTCGGGCAGGGAGTAATCAGCCCCAGCATTTT
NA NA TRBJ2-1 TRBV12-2 CARRPLAGAEFF TGTGCAAGGCGGCCCCTGGCGGGGGCGGAGTTCTTC
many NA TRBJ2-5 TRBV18 CASSPPRAEETQYF TGTGCCAGCTCACCACCGAGGGCCGAAGAGACCCAGTACTTC
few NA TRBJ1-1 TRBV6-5 CASGRVKGTEAFF TGTGCCAGCGGGAGGGTCAAAGGGACTGAAGCTTTCTTT
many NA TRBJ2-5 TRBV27 CASSLSRDSEETQYF TGTGCCAGCAGTTTAAGCCGGGACTCTGAAGAGACCCAGTACTTC
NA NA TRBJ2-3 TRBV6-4 CASRISASGYTQYF TGTGCCAGCAGGATTTCGGCTTCTGGGTATACGCAGTATTTT
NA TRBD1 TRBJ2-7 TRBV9 CASSPRTGLVYEQYF TGTGCCAGCAGCCCCAGGACAGGGCTTGTGTACGAGCAGTACTTC
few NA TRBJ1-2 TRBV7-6 CASSPRGLGYGYTF TGTGCCAGCAGCCCACGGGGCTTAGGCTATGGCTACACCTTC
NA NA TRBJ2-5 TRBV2 CASSEEETQYF TGTGCCAGCAGTGAAGAAGAGACCCAGTACTTC
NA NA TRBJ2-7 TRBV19 CASSTHQGGGSYEQYF TGTGCCAGTAGTACCCATCAGGGAGGGGGATCCTACGAGCAGTACTTC
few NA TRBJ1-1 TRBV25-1 CASSRGVLDTEAFF TGTGCCAGCAGTAGAGGGGTCTTGGACACTGAAGCTTTCTTT
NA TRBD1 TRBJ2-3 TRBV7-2 CASSLGKTGPDTQYF TGTGCCAGCAGCTTAGGGAAGACAGGGCCAGATACGCAGTATTTT
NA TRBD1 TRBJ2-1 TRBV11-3 CASSVTGAAYNEQFF TGTGCCAGCAGTGTTACAGGGGCGGCCTACAATGAGCAGTTCTTC
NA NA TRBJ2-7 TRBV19 CATKLRDSYEQYF TGTGCCACCAAACTCAGGGATTCCTACGAGCAGTACTTC
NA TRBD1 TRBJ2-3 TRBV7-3 CASSPLGQNTDTQYF TGTGCCAGCAGCCCGCTGGGACAGAACACAGATACGCAGTATTTT
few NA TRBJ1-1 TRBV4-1 CASSQAADTASTEAFF TGCGCCAGCAGCCAAGCCGCGGACACAGCGAGCACTGAAGCTTTCTTT
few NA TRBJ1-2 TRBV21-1 CASSIQGIHGYTF TGTGCCAGCAGCATACAGGGGATCCATGGCTACACCTTC
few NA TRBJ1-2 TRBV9 CASSVLQQGDGYTF TGTGCCAGCAGCGTCCTCCAACAGGGAGATGGCTACACCTTC
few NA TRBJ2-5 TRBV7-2 CASSLREQYF TGTGCCAGCAGCTTAAGGGAGCAGTACTTC
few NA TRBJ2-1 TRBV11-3 CASSPPGHEPLSPYNEQFF TGTGCCAGCAGTCCACCGGGACATGAACCCCTTAGCCCCTACAATGAGCAGTTCTTC
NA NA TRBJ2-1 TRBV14 CASSQDTYNEQFF TGTGCCAGCAGCCAAGACACCTACAATGAGCAGTTCTTC
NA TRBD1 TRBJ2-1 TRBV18 CASSPQYRGHEQFF TGTGCCAGCTCACCACAGTACAGGGGACATGAGCAGTTCTTC
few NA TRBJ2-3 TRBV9 CASSAKGTDTQYF TGTGCCAGCAGCGCTAAGGGTACAGATACGCAGTATTTT
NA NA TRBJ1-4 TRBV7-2 CASRPGPNEKLFF TGTGCCAGTAGACCGGGTCCGAATGAAAAACTGTTTTTT
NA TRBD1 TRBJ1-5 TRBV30 CAWTMTGGNQPQHF TGTGCCTGGACCATGACAGGGGGCAATCAGCCCCAGCATTTT
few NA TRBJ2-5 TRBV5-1 CASSLSETQYF TGCGCCAGCAGCTTGTCAGAGACCCAGTACTTC
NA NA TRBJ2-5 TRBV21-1 CATPDPWCRRHF TGTGCCACCCCAGACCCTTGGTGCCGCCGTCACTTC
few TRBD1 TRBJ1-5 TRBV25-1 CASSEGQGSNQPQHF TGTGCCAGCAGTGAGGGACAGGGTAGCAATCAGCCCCAGCATTTT
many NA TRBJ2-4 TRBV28 CASTPGGSGKNIQYF TGTGCCAGCACTCCTGGAGGTTCGGGCAAAAACATTCAGTACTTC
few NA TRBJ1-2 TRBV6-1 CASSPGYGYTF TGTGCCAGCAGCCCCGGGTATGGCTACACCTTC
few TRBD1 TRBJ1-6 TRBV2 CASSVQGAYNSPLHF TGTGCCAGCAGTGTACAGGGGGCTTATAATTCACCCCTCCACTTT
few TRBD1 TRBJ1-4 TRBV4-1 CASSQSGTGRIFRGEKLFF TGCGCCAGCAGCCAGAGTGGGACAGGGCGGATCTTTAGAGGTGAAAAACTGTTTTTT
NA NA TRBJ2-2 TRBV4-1 CASSQEQFDRWTGELFF TGCGCCAGCAGCCAAGAACAATTTGACAGGTGGACCGGGGAGCTGTTTTTT
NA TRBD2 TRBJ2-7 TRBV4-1 CASSQQRGDNEQYF TGCGCCAGCAGCCAACAGCGGGGGGATAACGAGCAGTACTTC
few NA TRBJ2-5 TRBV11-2 CASSLAPQETQYF TGTGCCAGCAGCTTGGCACCCCAAGAGACCCAGTACTTC
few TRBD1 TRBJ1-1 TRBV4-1 CASSQDSGTGFLGNTEAFF TGCGCCAGCAGCCAAGATAGCGGGACAGGCTTCCTCGGGAACACTGAAGCTTTCTTT